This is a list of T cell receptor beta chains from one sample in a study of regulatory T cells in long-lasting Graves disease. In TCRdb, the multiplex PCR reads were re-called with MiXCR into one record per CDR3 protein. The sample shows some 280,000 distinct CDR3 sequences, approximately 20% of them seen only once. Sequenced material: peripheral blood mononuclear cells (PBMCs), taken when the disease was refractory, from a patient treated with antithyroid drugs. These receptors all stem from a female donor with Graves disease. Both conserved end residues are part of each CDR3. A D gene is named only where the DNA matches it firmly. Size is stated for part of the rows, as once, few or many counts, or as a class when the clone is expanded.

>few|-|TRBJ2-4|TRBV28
CASSLLSGAKNIQYF
TGTGCCAGCAGTTTATTATCAGGGGCCAAAAACATTCAGTACTTC
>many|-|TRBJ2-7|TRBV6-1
CASSEVPGTYEQYF
TGTGCCAGCAGTGAAGTCCCGGGGACCTACGAGCAGTACTTC
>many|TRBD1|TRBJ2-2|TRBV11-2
CASSVYRGTNTGELFF
TGTGCCAGCAGCGTATACAGGGGAACGAACACCGGGGAGCTGTTTTTT
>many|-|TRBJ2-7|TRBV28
CASSSLRQEEQYF
TGTGCCAGCAGTTCCCTCAGACAGGAAGAGCAGTACTTC
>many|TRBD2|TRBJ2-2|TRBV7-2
CASSWGLAGLRELFF
TGTGCCAGCAGCTGGGGACTAGCGGGACTCAGGGAGCTGTTTTTT
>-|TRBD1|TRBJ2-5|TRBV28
CASSTGQLRETQYF
TGTGCCAGCAGTACGGGACAGCTTAGGGAGACCCAGTACTTC
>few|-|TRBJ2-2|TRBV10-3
CAISDGLLTGELFF
TGTGCCATCAGTGATGGCCTACTCACCGGGGAGCTGTTTTTT
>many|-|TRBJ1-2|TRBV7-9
CASSSTDNYGYTF
TGTGCCAGCAGCTCTACAGACAACTATGGCTACACCTTC
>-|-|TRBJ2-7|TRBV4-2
CASSGTSHEQYF
TGTGCCAGCAGCGGCACTAGCCACGAGCAGTACTTC
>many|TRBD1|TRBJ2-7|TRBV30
CAWTDRQGEQYF
TGTGCCTGGACCGATCGACAGGGGGAGCAGTACTTC
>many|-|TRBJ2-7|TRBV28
CASRGGNSYEQYF
TGTGCCAGCAGAGGCGGGAACTCCTACGAGCAGTACTTC
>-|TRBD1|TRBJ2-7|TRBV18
CASSPQGAYEQYF
TGTGCCAGCTCTCCCCAGGGGGCATACGAGCAGTACTTC
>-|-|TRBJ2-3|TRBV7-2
CASSAYTDTQYF
TGTGCCAGCAGCGCCTACACAGATACGCAGTATTTT
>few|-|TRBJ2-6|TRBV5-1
CASSLGPTGANVLTF
TGCGCCAGCAGCTTGGGTCCAACTGGGGCCAACGTCCTGACTTTC
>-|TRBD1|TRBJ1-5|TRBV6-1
CASKATGASNQPQHF
TGTGCCAGCAAAGCAACAGGGGCGAGCAATCAGCCCCAGCATTTT
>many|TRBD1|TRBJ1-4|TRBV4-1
CASSQDSQGENEKLFF
TGCGCCAGCAGCCAAGATTCGCAGGGGGAGAATGAAAAACTGTTTTTT
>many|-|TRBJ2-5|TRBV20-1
CSARGGETQYF
TGCAGTGCTAGAGGGGGAGAGACCCAGTACTTC
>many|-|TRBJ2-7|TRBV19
CASSPGTSGEQYF
TGTGCCAGTAGTCCGGGGACATCGGGCGAGCAGTACTTC
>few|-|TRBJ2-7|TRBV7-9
CASSSPRGSSYEQYF
TGTGCCAGTTCATCCCCCCGAGGGAGCTCCTACGAGCAGTACTTC
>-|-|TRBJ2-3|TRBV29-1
CSVALGSGTDTQYF
TGCAGCGTTGCCCTAGGGTCTGGAACAGATACGCAGTATTTT